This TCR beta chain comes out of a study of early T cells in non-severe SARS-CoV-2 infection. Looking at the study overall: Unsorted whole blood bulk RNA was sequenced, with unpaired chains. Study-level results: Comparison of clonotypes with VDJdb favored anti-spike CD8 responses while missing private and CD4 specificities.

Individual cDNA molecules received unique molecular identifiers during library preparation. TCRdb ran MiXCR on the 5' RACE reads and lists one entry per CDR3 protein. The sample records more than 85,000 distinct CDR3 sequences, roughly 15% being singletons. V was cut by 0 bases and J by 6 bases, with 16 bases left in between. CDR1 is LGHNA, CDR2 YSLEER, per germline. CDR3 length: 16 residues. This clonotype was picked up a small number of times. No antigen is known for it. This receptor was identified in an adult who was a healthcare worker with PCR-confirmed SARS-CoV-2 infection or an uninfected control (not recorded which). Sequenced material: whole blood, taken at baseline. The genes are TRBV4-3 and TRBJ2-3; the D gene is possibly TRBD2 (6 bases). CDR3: CASSQDLGGVGDTQYF. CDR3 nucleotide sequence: TGCGCCAGCAGCCAAGATCTGGGCGGGGTGGGGGATACGCAGTATTTT.